The subject of this entry is one TCR beta chain. Its specificity is not known. These data belong to a study of T cells in Graves' hyperthyroidism and ophthalmopathy. General study points: Blood also held most thyroid clonotypes expanded beyond 0.001.

The CDR3 spans 14 residues. Unmatched junction bases numbered 4, after V lost 6 bases and J lost 1 base. Amplification yielded TCR beta CDR3 regions, with RNA transcripts as the source. The HTBI primer set was used in a first-round RT-PCR of the TCR CDR3. TCRdb reprocessed the multiplex PCR reads via MiXCR and lists one record per CDR3 protein. This table has about 420,000 distinct CDR3 sequences, roughly 13% appearing once. Diagnosis of hyperthyroidism was new in patients aged 18 to 65, and its duration was under 2 months. Fresh peripheral blood, 8 to 10 ml of it, supplied the PBMCs. This clonotype was obtained from a woman aged 18-30 years with Graves' hyperthyroidism. The V call is TRBV12-3 or TRBV12-4, the J call TRBJ1-1; 8 positions match TRBD1. Sequencing was done on a sample of blood. This CDR3 reads CASRLTGANTEAFF. The CDR3 bases are TGTGCCAGCAGGCTGACAGGGGCGAACACTGAAGCTTTCTTT.